These 18 T cell receptor beta chains came from one sample sequenced in a study of T-cell memory formation after mild COVID-19. TCRdb re-called the 5' RACE reads through MiXCR, storing one row per CDR3 protein. In the table there are hundreds of thousands of distinct CDR3 sequences, roughly 22% of which are singletons. Specimen: PBMCs or a T cell subset sorted from them (not recorded which). The receptors shown here come from an adult woman who had mild COVID-19 (a few samples of this study predate the infection). Cell type and time point are not known.

This clonotype was seen a few times. The chain has TRBV12-3 or TRBV12-4 and TRBJ2-3; 8 bases match TRBD2. The length of the CDR3 is 15 residues. V lost 4 bases and J lost 2; bases outside the gene matches: 5. CDR3 sequence reads: CASSSVAGITDTQYF. CDR3 nucleotides: TGTGCCAGCAGTTCGGTAGCGGGGATCACAGATACGCAGTATTTT.

V usage is TRBV20-1 and J usage is TRBJ2-3, with D unclear. This CDR3 contains 13 residues. The V end lost 1 base, the J end lost 2 bases, and 7 bases lay between the germline ends. Germline assignment: CDR1 DFQATT and CDR2 SNEGSKA (reference sequence). CDR3 in DNA: TGCAGTGCTAGAGGACATATCACAGATACGCAGTATTTT. Translation: CSARGHITDTQYF.

This clonotype was counted between two and nine times. V gene TRBV12-3 or TRBV12-4 combines with J gene TRBJ2-2; D is uncertain. The V gene lost 7 bases and the J gene lost 4 bases, with 19 bases spanning the gap. This CDR3 has 16 residues. The DNA for the CDR3 is TGTGCCAGCACCCTGGAACGAATCCGGACCACCGGGGAGCTGTTTTTT. This sequence encodes CASTLERIRTTGELFF.

In its sample, this clonotype was seen a few times. The genes are TRBV5-4 and TRBJ1-2; no definite D call. V lost 0 bases, J lost 0 bases, and 6 bases lay in between. Germline loops: CDR1 SGHNT, CDR2 YYREEE (reference sequence). The CDR3 totals 14 residues. The CDR3 reads CASSLDGTNYGYTF. The CDR3 DNA is TGTGCCAGCAGCTTGGACGGAACTAACTATGGCTACACCTTC.

This clonotype was seen at least ten times. This chain joins TRBV20-1 and TRBJ2-5; D may be TRBD1 or TRBD2 (5 bases each). This CDR3 is 18 amino acids long. V lost 5 bases to trimming and J lost 1 base, with 26 bases between them. Per the germline V gene, CDR1 is DFQATT and CDR2 is SNEGSKA (reference sequence). CDR3 protein: CSAARVRAWQGGQETQYF. The CDR3 nucleotides read TGCAGTGCTGCGAGGGTGAGGGCTTGGCAGGGTGGCCAAGAGACCCAGTACTTC.

This sequence joins TRBV9 and TRBJ2-2; TRBD2 aligns across 7 bases. This CDR3 spans 17 amino acids. Per germline, CDR1 SGDLS and CDR2 YYNGEE. The V gene end was trimmed by 4 bases and the J gene end by 2 bases; junction bases not matched to a gene: 11. CDR3 in DNA: TGTGCCAGCAGCCCCAGATACCTAGCGGAAAACACCGGGGAGCTGTTTTTT. It translates to CASSPRYLAENTGELFF.

This chain connects TRBV4-2 to TRBJ2-4, with TRBD2 matching 7 bases. CDR3 length: 18 amino acids. Germline CDR1 LGHNA, CDR2 YNFKEQ. V trimming: 0 bases; J trimming: 6 bases; junction bases outside the gene matches: 14. The CDR3 bases are TGTGCCAGCAGCCAAGATCTACTGTCGGCGGGGACTATAAACATTCAGTACTTC. Translated: CASSQDLLSAGTINIQYF.

The V call is TRBV5-1, the J call TRBJ1-1; no clear D gene. The length of the CDR3 is 13 residues. Deletions cut 4 bases from V and 3 bases from J, with 10 bases between. CDR1 and CDR2 (germline): SGHRS, YFSETQ. The CDR3 region is CASSNTGDTEAFF. DNA of the CDR3: TGCGCCAGCAGCAACACTGGAGACACTGAAGCTTTCTTT. Complete variable domain (other parts from reference TRBV5-1 and TRBJ1-1): KAGVTQTPRYLIKTRGQQVTLSCSPISGHRSVSWYQQTPGQGLQFLFEYFSETQRNKGNFPGRFSGRQFSNSRSEMNVSTLELGDSALYLCASSNTGDTEAFFGQGTRLTVV.

This rearrangement joins TRBV20-1 to TRBJ2-3; 9 positions match TRBD1. Germline loops: CDR1 DFQATT, CDR2 SNEGSKA (reference sequence). This CDR3 spans 15 amino acids. CDR3 sequence: CSMNGRDRDPDTQYF. The DNA of the CDR3 is TGCAGCATGAATGGCCGGGACAGGGATCCAGATACGCAGTATTTT.

This clonotype was counted between two and nine times. The rearrangement uses TRBV9 and TRBJ1-1; no firm D call. Per germline, CDR1 SGDLS and CDR2 YYNGEE. V dropped 2 bases and J dropped 0 bases, with 8 bases sitting between them. CDR3 length: 14 residues. The CDR3 protein is CASSVAGMNTEAFF. The CDR3 region has the DNA TGTGCCAGCAGCGTGGCGGGTATGAACACTGAAGCTTTCTTT.

This clonotype was found many times. This chain joins TRBV7-2 and TRBJ2-7; 9 bases agree with TRBD2. Germline CDR1 and CDR2: SGHTA and FQGNSA. The CDR3 loop spans 18 amino acids. V trimming: 5 bases; J trimming: 1 base; junction bases outside the gene matches: 15. Written as DNA, the CDR3 is TGTGCCAGCAGCACCCGGCGGGGCGGGAGGGCCGATTCCTACGAGCAGTACTTC. It specifies CASSTRRGGRADSYEQYF. Full variable domain (remainder filled in from reference TRBV7-2 and TRBJ2-7): GAGVSQSPSNKVTEKGKDVELRCDPISGHTALYWYRQSLGQGLEFLIYFQGNSAPDKSGLPSDRFSAERTGGSVSTLTIQRTQQEDSAVYLCASSTRRGGRADSYEQYFGPGTRLTVT.

The rearrangement joins TRBV5-1 to TRBJ2-6, with D unclear. Germline V gives CDR1 SGHRS, CDR2 YFSETQ. Trimming removed 4 bases from V and 2 bases from J, with 10 bases in between. The CDR3 runs to 15 residues. The CDR3 region is CASSMSGTGANVLTF. The CDR3 DNA reads as TGCGCCAGCAGCATGTCTGGGACTGGGGCCAACGTCCTGACTTTC.

V gene TRBV19 combines with J gene TRBJ2-1; D not resolved. V lost 3 bases and J lost 0, with 3 bases in between. This CDR3 comprises 13 residues. CDR1 and CDR2 (germline): LNHDA, SQIVND (reference sequence). CDR3 region: CASSMNSYNEQFF. In DNA, the CDR3 is TGTGCCAGTAGTATGAACTCCTACAATGAGCAGTTCTTC.

This rearrangement joins TRBV24-1 to TRBJ2-3, with 9 bases aligning to TRBD2. The germline gives CDR1 KGHDR, CDR2 SFDVKD. The CDR3 length is 16 residues. V gave up 0 bases and J gave up 6 bases; unmatched junction bases: 6. CDR3 in amino acids: CATSDLAGGPEDTQYF. The CDR3 nucleotides read TGTGCCACCAGTGATTTGGCGGGAGGGCCCGAGGATACGCAGTATTTT.

The chain couples TRBV9 to TRBJ2-7; D might be TRBD2 (6 bases). Germline V lookup: CDR1 SGDLS, CDR2 YYNGEE. V was pared by 0 bases and J by 10 bases, with 14 bases between. The CDR3 extends over 13 amino acids. Here the CDR3 reads CASSVEGSGTQYF. For the CDR3, the DNA is TGTGCCAGCAGCGTAGAGGGTAGCGGAACACAGTACTTC. Full variable domain (rest looked up from reference TRBV9 and TRBJ2-7): DSGVTQTPKHLITATGQRVTLRCSPRSGDLSVYWYQQSLDQGLQFLIQYYNGEERAKGNILERFSAQQFPDLHSELNLSSLELGDSALYFCASSVEGSGTQYFGPGTRLTVT.

This clonotype was observed a handful of times. The chain joins TRBV12-3 or TRBV12-4 to TRBJ2-1, with 9 bases identical to TRBD2. The CDR3 has 16 residues. The V gene end was trimmed by 3 bases and the J gene end by 6 bases; junction bases not matched to a gene: 9. The chain's CDR3 is CASSFHRLAVGNEQFF. The DNA of the CDR3 is TGTGCCAGCAGTTTCCATAGACTAGCGGTTGGCAATGAGCAGTTCTTC.

This clonotype was observed a few times. J is TRBJ2-7 and V is TRBV5-8; D call uncertain. V was shortened by 0 bases and J by 7 bases, with 8 bases between the two germline ends. CDR1 and CDR2 (germline): SGHTS, YDEGEE. The CDR3 runs 12 residues. The CDR3 sequence is CASSLGFVEQYF. DNA of the CDR3: TGTGCCAGCAGCTTGGGCTTCGTGGAGCAGTACTTC.

This clonotype has more than one count but fewer than ten. The gene calls are TRBV19 and TRBJ2-6, with D maybe TRBD2 (6 bases). From germline, CDR1 is LNHDA and CDR2 SQIVND (reference sequence). The CDR3 spans 17 residues. V lost 4 bases, J lost 0 bases, and 13 bases lay in between. The CDR3 DNA reads as TGTGCCAGTAGTACCCCGGGACTCCTCTCTGGGGCCAACGTCCTGACTTTC. Residues: CASSTPGLLSGANVLTF. Using reference TRBV19 and TRBJ2-6 for the parts outside the CDR3, the full variable domain is DGGITQSPKYLFRKEGQNVTLSCEQNLNHDAMYWYRQDPGQGLRLIYYSQIVNDFQKGDIAEGYSVSREKKESFPLTVTSAQKNPTAFYLCASSTPGLLSGANVLTFGAGSRLTVL.